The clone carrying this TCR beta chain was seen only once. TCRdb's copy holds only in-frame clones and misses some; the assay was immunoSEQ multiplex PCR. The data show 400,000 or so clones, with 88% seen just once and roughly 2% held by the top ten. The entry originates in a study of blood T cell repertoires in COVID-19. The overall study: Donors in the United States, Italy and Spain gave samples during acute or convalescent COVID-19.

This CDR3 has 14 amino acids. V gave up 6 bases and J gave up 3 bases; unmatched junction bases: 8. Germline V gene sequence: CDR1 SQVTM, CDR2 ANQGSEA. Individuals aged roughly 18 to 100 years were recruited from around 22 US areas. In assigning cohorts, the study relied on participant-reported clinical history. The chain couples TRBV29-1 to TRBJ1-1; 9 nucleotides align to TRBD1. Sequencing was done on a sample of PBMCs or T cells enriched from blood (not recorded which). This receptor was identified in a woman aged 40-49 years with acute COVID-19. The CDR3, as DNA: TGCAGCGTCAAAGGGGGGACAGGGCACACTGAAGCTTTCTTT. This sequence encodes CSVKGGTGHTEAFF.